The source of this T cell receptor (beta chain) is a study of blood T cell repertoires in COVID-19. CDR3 size: 15 residues. The germline V gene encodes CDR1 SGHTA and CDR2 FQGNSA. Trimming removed 8 bases from V and 2 bases from J; junction bases left unmatched: 8. Profiled with immunoSEQ multiplex PCR; TCRdb holds only in-frame clones, not every one. Here the sample spans just under 30,000 clones, roughly nine tenths being singletons. The TCR originated in a human donor with active COVID-19. The donor label of this sample is uncertain. The sample taken for sequencing was peripheral blood. The chain joins TRBV7-2 to TRBJ2-3, with 9 bases fitting TRBD2. The DNA of the CDR3 is TGTGCCAGCTCCCTAGCGGGACGCATCACAGATACGCAGTATTTT. As protein: CASSLAGRITDTQYF.